The next 17 T cell receptor beta chains were all read from a single sample in a study of early T cells in non-severe SARS-CoV-2 infection. TCRdb independently ran MiXCR on the 5' RACE reads; one entry per CDR3 protein. Here the sample spans fewer than 60,000 distinct CDR3 sequences, about 10% being singletons. Material: whole blood. Receptors originate from an adult who was a healthcare worker with PCR-confirmed SARS-CoV-2 infection or an uninfected control (not recorded which).

The sample holds many counts of this clonotype. The chain couples TRBV20-1 to TRBJ2-3; D ambiguous. The germline V gene encodes CDR1 DFQATT and CDR2 SNEGSKA (reference sequence). CDR3 length equals 15 residues. V was cut by 6 bases and J by 0 bases, with 16 bases left in between. The CDR3 loop is CSAILARVSTDTQYF. As DNA, the CDR3 is TGCAGTGCCATACTGGCAAGGGTTAGCACAGATACGCAGTATTTT.

This clonotype occurred a few times. Sequence at one end of the junction differs from germline and may be a read error. The chain combines TRBV5-4 with TRBJ2-1; the D gene is possibly TRBD1 (5 bases). CDR3 length equals 15 residues. Germline V gives CDR1 SGHNT, CDR2 YYREEE (reference sequence). CDR3 DNA sequence: TGTGCCAGCACCTGGGCAGGGATCTCCTACGATGAGCAGTTCTTC. Residues: CASTWAGISYDEQFF.

The V call is TRBV5-6, the J call TRBJ1-5; no definite D call. This CDR3 has 15 residues. V lost 0 bases and J 0 bases, leaving 7 bases between the germline ends. CDR1 and CDR2 from the germline V gene are SGHDT and YYEEEE. CDR3 DNA: TGTGCCAGCAGCTTGGGCGGGAATAGCAATCAGCCCCAGCATTTT. It translates to CASSLGGNSNQPQHF.

The V call is TRBV9, the J call TRBJ2-1, with no clear D. The CDR3 sequence is 11 residues long. The ends were cut back, 4 bases at V and 7 bases at J, with 6 bases in the middle. Germline V lookup: CDR1 SGDLS, CDR2 YYNGEE. CDR3 sequence (DNA): TGTGCCAGCAGCACACAAAATGAGCAGTTCTTC. Its protein product is CASSTQNEQFF.

The chain joins TRBV12-3 or TRBV12-4 to TRBJ2-1; 10 positions agree with TRBD2. J was trimmed by 7 bases and V by 5 bases; bases with no gene match: 5. This CDR3 has 14 residues. CDR3: CASSRSGRANEQFF. Written as DNA, the CDR3 is TGTGCCAGCAGTCGGAGCGGGAGGGCAAATGAGCAGTTCTTC.

This clonotype has a handful of counts. This chain links TRBV28 with TRBJ1-1; no reliable D call. The CDR3 consists of 12 residues. Germline assignment: CDR1 MDHEN and CDR2 SYDVKM. V lost 3 bases and J 1 base, leaving 3 bases between the germline ends. CDR3 residues: CASSLRNTEAFF. The CDR3 DNA reads TGTGCCAGCAGTTTGAGGAACACTGAAGCTTTCTTT. The variable domain in full, with the rest retrieved from reference TRBV28 and TRBJ1-1, is DVKVTQSSRYLVKRTGEKVFLECVQDMDHENMFWYRQDPGLGLRLIYFSYDVKMKEKGDIPEGYSVSREKKERFSLILESASTNQTSMYLCASSLRNTEAFFGQGTRLTVV.

This clonotype is medium-sized (0.01 to 0.1%) in the sample. This chain connects TRBV28 to TRBJ2-5; 8 nucleotides align to TRBD1. Germline lookup yields CDR1 MDHEN and CDR2 SYDVKM. CDR3 length: 15 amino acids. V was clipped by 5 bases and J by 2 bases; unmatched bases: 7. The CDR3 here is CASSPQGGLQETQYF. CDR3 coding DNA: TGTGCCAGCAGTCCACAGGGGGGCCTTCAAGAGACCCAGTACTTC.

This chain joins TRBV7-2 and TRBJ1-2; the D is unclear. The CDR3 length is 14 residues. Trimming removed 1 base at V and 2 bases at J, with 8 bases between. CDR1 and CDR2 from the germline V gene are SGHTA and FQGNSA. This chain's CDR3 is CASSLDPGNYGYTF. The CDR3 DNA reads TGTGCCAGCAGCTTAGATCCAGGAAACTATGGCTACACCTTC.

This clonotype was seen many times. The chain couples TRBV10-3 to TRBJ2-2; D is unclear. Germline V gene data show CDR1 as ENHRY and CDR2 as SYGVKD. This CDR3 has 15 amino acids. Deletions cut 4 bases from V and 1 base from J, with 10 bases between. CDR3 bases: TGTGCCATCAGTGGAATGGCAGGGAACACCGGGGAGCTGTTTTTT. This translates into CAISGMAGNTGELFF.

This clonotype showed up many times. V usage is TRBV9 and J usage is TRBJ2-2; 8 bases fit TRBD1. This CDR3 has 18 residues. The V segment lost 4 bases and the J segment 7 bases; nucleotides outside the gene matches: 18. CDR1 and CDR2 (germline): SGDLS, YYNGEE. CDR3 sequence: CASSPNQWRTGIGGELFF. The CDR3 DNA sequence: TGTGCCAGCAGCCCGAATCAATGGAGGACAGGGATCGGCGGGGAGCTGTTTTTT.

The chain recombines TRBV6-5 with TRBJ1-2; D is unclear. Germline lookup yields CDR1 MNHEY and CDR2 SVGAGI. This CDR3 has 13 amino acids. The ends were cut back, 6 bases at V and 2 bases at J, with 10 bases in the middle. The CDR3 is CASRLDGNYGYTF. CDR3 in DNA: TGTGCCAGCAGGCTCGACGGAAACTATGGCTACACCTTC.

J is TRBJ2-2 and V is TRBV5-6, with D possibly being TRBD1 (6 bases). CDR3 length: 20 residues. V lost 4 bases, J lost 1 base, and 26 bases lay in between. Germline CDR1 reads SGHDT; CDR2 reads YYEEEE. Here the CDR3 reads CASSPTGWGLTRRNTGELFF. The DNA for the CDR3 is TGTGCCAGCAGCCCGACGGGTTGGGGGCTAACGAGGAGGAACACCGGGGAGCTGTTTTTT.

This clonotype was recorded many times. V usage is TRBV9 and J usage is TRBJ2-7; D possibly uses TRBD1 or TRBD2 (6 bases each). V shed 4 bases and J shed 2 bases, with 13 bases lying between them. Germline CDR1 and CDR2: SGDLS and YYNGEE. The CDR3 is 14 amino acids. CDR3 in amino acids: CASSLRGGPYEQYF. The CDR3 nucleotides read TGTGCCAGCAGCCTCCGAGGGGGGCCCTACGAGCAGTACTTC.

The chain joins TRBV28 to TRBJ2-7, with D unresolved. The CDR3 runs to 15 residues. Trimming took 4 bases from V and 4 from J, leaving 17 bases between them. The germline gives CDR1 MDHEN, CDR2 SYDVKM. The CDR3 DNA reads TGTGCCAGCAGTTCCCTGACGGATATCTCGTACGAGCAGTACTTC. This translates into CASSSLTDISYEQYF.

This clonotype was found many times. The rearrangement joins TRBV28 to TRBJ2-4; tentative D call: TRBD1 (5 bases). The V end was cut by 11 bases, the J end by 7 bases, with 12 bases between. The CDR3 is made up of 11 amino acids. Germline values: CDR1 MDHEN, CDR2 SYDVKM. CDR3 sequence: CAHRQGNIQYF. DNA of the CDR3: TGTGCCCACCGCCAGGGTAACATTCAGTACTTC.

This clonotype was counted at least ten times. The chain links TRBV6-2 or TRBV6-3 to TRBJ1-1, with 7 nucleotides matching TRBD1. The trim removed 8 bases at V and 5 bases at J, leaving 11 bases unmatched. Germline V gene sequence: CDR1 MNHEY, CDR2 SVGEGT. This CDR3 region has 14 residues. The CDR3 sequence: CASEHTGESTEAFF. The CDR3 bases are TGTGCCAGCGAACATACAGGGGAGAGTACTGAAGCTTTCTTT.

This clonotype was observed at least ten times. V gene TRBV20-1 combines with J gene TRBJ2-5, with 7 bases lining up with TRBD1. The CDR3 sequence is 15 residues long. Germline CDR1 and CDR2: DFQATT and SNEGSKA (reference sequence). Trimming cost V 1 base and J 4 bases; bases outside gene matches: 9. This CDR3 reads CSARAITGATETQYF. CDR3 DNA: TGCAGTGCTAGAGCCATTACAGGGGCCACAGAGACCCAGTACTTC.